The following is a T cell receptor (beta chain) sequence with its context. The antigen remains undetermined. TCRdb ran MiXCR on the multiplex PCR reads and lists one entry per CDR3 protein. This sample has around 250,000 distinct CDR3 sequences; roughly a third occur once, and the top ten carry roughly 3.5%. This specimen belongs to a study of breast tumors, draining lymph nodes, adjacent tissues. Whole-study results and caveats: The data were judged consistent with most tumor T cells coming from lymph node and expanding in tumor. That most tumor T cells come from lymph nodes remained unproven. Tumor repertoires ranked between lymph nodes and nontumor tissue in diversity, with V and J gene preferences.

V dropped 0 bases and J dropped 11; count of bases not matched to a gene: 16. CDR1 and CDR2 (germline): DFQATT, SNEGSKA (reference sequence). The CDR3 spans 16 residues. Axillary draining lymph nodes of breast cancer patients supplied the node samples. The source material was axillary lymph node tissue. The chain couples TRBV20-1 to TRBJ2-3; TRBD1 matches at 8 bases. The TCR sequence derives from a female donor with breast cancer. Some clones in this sample may be carry-over from other donors' samples. DNA for the CDR3: TGCAGTGCTAGAGACCTATCCGGGACAGGATACAATGAGCAGTATTTT. Translating gives CSARDLSGTGYNEQYF.